This TCR beta chain was obtained from a study of OX40 agonist ivuxolimab in advanced cancers. Broadly, across the study: Ivuxolimab was an agonistic, fully human IgG2 monoclonal antibody directed against OX40 (CD134), a costimulatory receptor. The point of sequencing TCRbeta in the periphery was to test whether ivuxolimab changed TCR sequence diversity and drove clonal T-cell expansion. Partial responses occurred in three dose-escalation patients: two with cutaneous melanoma and one with hepatocellular carcinoma. Of the roughly 51 patients in dose escalation, some 19 had hepatocellular carcinoma, some 15 had melanoma, 9 had renal cell carcinoma and 9 had head and neck cancer. Intravenous ivuxolimab was administered to patients every 2 weeks at six dose levels: 0.01, 0.1, 0.3, 1.5, 3 and 10 mg/kg. Patients were allowed to have had prior anti-PD-1, anti-PD-L1 or anti-CTLA-4 therapy, and roughly two fifths of the dose-escalation patients had been treated with checkpoint inhibitors. The paper covers the monotherapy dose-escalation part of the phase I ivuxolimab trial, which included N ≈ 50 patients. The dose-escalation cohort was about 87% male with a mean age of approximately 59 years, ranging from about 23 to 85. Summary of the overall study and its limitations: After ivuxolimab, CD8+ T cells had more expanded clones than CD4+ T cells on average. The antigen specificity of the peripheral T cells that underwent clonal expansion was not determined. At doses of 0.1 to 3.0 mg/kg, clonal expansion of both CD4+ and CD8+ blood T cells was observed from baseline to week 6. In partial responders in the 0.1-3.0 mg/kg groups, normalized peripheral clonal expansion was found to be among the lowest, especially among CD8+ T cells. Low levels of normalized T-cell clonal expansion were also shown by some nonresponding patients.

The trial excluded patients who had a history of autoimmune disease or were on systemic immunosuppression. Peripheral blood for TCR sequencing was collected from all dose cohorts at baseline, on cycle 4 day 1, and on cycle 7 day 1. The samples were drawn from a first-in-human, open-label, multicenter phase I dose-escalation trial of ivuxolimab. Adults with locally advanced or metastatic melanoma, renal cell carcinoma, hepatocellular carcinoma or head and neck squamous cell carcinoma were enrolled in the trial. CD4+ and CD8+ T cells were sorted separately from peripheral blood before TCR sequencing. Genomic DNA was isolated from the sorted cells so that the TCRbeta CDR3 region could be sequenced. The immunoSEQ Assay was used to sequence the TCRbeta CDR3 regions. The source is immuneACCESS, and TCRdb retained only in-frame sequences with V and J called. Part of the clones is not carried over; for the studies checked, unresolved V genes explain less than half of this, and the remainder is unexplained. This sample holds approximately 32,000 clones; roughly 90% were observed only once. Around 54% of the sample is taken by the ten largest.

Deletion took 3 bases off V and 5 bases off J, with a span of 7 bases between the germline ends. From the germline V gene, CDR1 is MGHDK and CDR2 is SYGVNS. There are 12 amino acids in the CDR3, from cysteine to phenylalanine inclusive. Only CDR3 DNA remains: 36 bases, in frame from the first base. Notes on this clone: Its antigen remains undetermined. No per-base quality is available; no much larger clone lies one base away.

Specimen: CD4+ or CD8+ T cells sorted from blood, collected in a trial of the OX40 agonist ivuxolimab. The sequence came from an adult with an advanced solid tumor such as melanoma, head and neck, liver or kidney cancer. The chain was built from TRBV25-1 and TRBJ1-1, with no D gene named confidently. The base sequence is TGTGCCAGCAGTGACTGGGGAACTGAAGCTTTCTTT. Translated, it gives CASSDWGTEAFF. Full variable domain (CDR3 extended with the reference TRBV25-1 and TRBJ1-1 proteins): EADIYQTPRYLVIGTGKKITLECSQTMGHDKMYWYQQDPGMELHLIHYSYGVNSTEKGDLSSESTVSRIRTEHFPLTLESARPSHTSQYLCASSDWGTEAFFGQGTRLTVV.